This paragraph covers one T cell receptor (beta chain) sequence. Its antigen is unknown. CDR1 is MNHEY and CDR2 is SVGEGT in the germline V gene. This CDR3 region has 16 residues. The trim removed 6 bases at V and 6 bases at J, leaving 8 bases unmatched. Sequencing of DNA taken from cultured CD4+ T cells relied on the Oncomine TCR Beta short-read assay. Using its own MiXCR run on the PCR reads, TCRdb lists one record per CDR3 protein. This table holds roughly 6,800 distinct CDR3 sequences, 70% to 85% found once. This sample is part of a study of vaccination and CD4 T cells after COVID-19. Looking at the study overall: The stimulus for the cells was overlapping spike peptides derived from SARS-CoV-2, HCoV-NL63, HCoV-OC43 and HCoV-229E.

Regarding the study as a whole: Looking at convalescent patients, a median roughly 83% of reactive clones were present only post-vaccination.

Treatment meaning: roughly 11-day PBMC culture with coronavirus spike peptide pools or control peptides (ViraFEST assay). CD4+ T lymphocytes from the unexposed donor were collected before the COVID-19 pandemic (2011-2018). ViraFEST used peptide pools to expand antigen-specific T cells, then sequenced TCRs. PBMCs, plated at roughly 2 million per well, were grown in the presence of approximately 9.5 IU/ml IL-2 and 9 to 10 ug/ml peptide pools. This sequence originates from a human donor in good health. Sample: CD4+ T cells from blood, cultured in vitro. The chain links TRBV6-2 or TRBV6-3 to TRBJ2-2, with 12 bases that match TRBD1. The CDR3 loop reads CASRSGQGARAGELFF. CDR3 sequence (DNA): TGTGCCAGCAGATCGGGACAGGGGGCTAGGGCCGGGGAGCTGTTTTTT.